The source of this T cell receptor beta chain is a study of STAT5B mutations in CD4+ large granular lymphocyte leukemia. Looking at the study overall: Among healthy donors, a particular HLA allele went with more CDR3 'QG' motifs.

Details on this clone: The antigen is undetermined.

Controls came from buffy coats of healthy blood donors. Here immunoSEQ multiplex PCR was the method, and the copy in TCRdb shows in-frame clones only, minus some. This repertoire shows tens of thousands of clones, around two thirds found once; its top ten account for roughly 0.43%. The germline V gene encodes CDR1 SNHLY and CDR2 FYNNEI. V was clipped by 5 bases and J by 1 base; unmatched bases: 10. The CDR3 runs 16 residues. Study-wide findings and caveats: 8/27 top patient clones versus 2/35 control clones were TRBV06-family. Main leukemic clonotypes were patient-specific, but 20% to 25% appeared at low frequency elsewhere.

The source material was CD4+ T cells from blood buffy coats. The TCR originated in a human donor in good health. The chain is built from TRBV2 and TRBJ2-5, with 7 nucleotides matching TRBD1. This CDR3 reads CASSRDRTASQETQYF. CDR3 bases: TGTGCCAGCAGTCGGGACAGAACTGCCAGCCAAGAGACCCAGTACTTC.